Listed below are T cell receptor beta chains from one sample, sequenced in a study of cytomegalovirus exposure and HLA in healthy donors. Measured with immunoSEQ multiplex PCR; TCRdb has only the in-frame clones, and not every one. This sample's table has about 74,000 clones. Sequencing was performed on PBMCs. These TCRs come from a female donor in good health and CMV-seropositive. Both conserved end residues are part of each CDR3.

J gene,V gene,CDR3 protein
TRBJ1-2,TRBV19,CASREQGINYGYTF
TRBJ1-5,TRBV6-5,CASSPDRDQPQHF
TRBJ2-6,TRBV18,CASSHLTGGRTSGANVLTF
TRBJ2-3,TRBV2,CASGGRGRTFF
TRBJ2-1,TRBV2,CASSVDTLPSNEQFF
TRBJ2-7,TRBV28,CASSLARGPYEQYF
TRBJ1-5,TRBV28,CASSHRDRSLPQHF
TRBJ1-2,TRBV19,CASSIVTGVTYGYTF
TRBJ2-5,TRBV4-3,CASSQGGQGARETQYF
TRBJ1-1,TRBV19,CASTQQGGNTEAFF
TRBJ1-1,TRBV2,CASSVLNTEAFF
TRBJ1-1,TRBV6-5,CASSSNRVTEAFF
TRBJ1-1,TRBV6-5,CASSYKLGGTEAFF
TRBJ1-2,TRBV6-5,CASTRDSLNYGYTF
TRBJ2-2,TRBV4-3,CASSPSGEGRGGELFF
TRBJ2-7,TRBV29-1,CSARDRGGDEQYF
TRBJ2-3,TRBV2,CASSESGFGMTDTQYF
TRBJ2-1,TRBV18,CASSFGGMRGNEQFF
TRBJ1-5,TRBV12-5,CASGLVLQGTMRQPQHF
TRBJ2-6,TRBV6-5,CASSSPGLGANVLTF
TRBJ1-4,TRBV28,CASRYSQASGPEKLFF
TRBJ2-7,TRBV19,CASRLPGKHEQYF
TRBJ1-2,TRBV7-9,CASSFGQGDYGYTF
TRBJ1-2,TRBV20-1,CSATGNGYTF
TRBJ2-3,TRBV20-1,CSASRDTQYF
TRBJ1-2,TRBV7-8,CASSLAAVNYGYTF
TRBJ2-3,TRBV5-4,CASRTSGRSTDTQYF
TRBJ1-2,TRBV29-1,CSVEDLEISNYGYTF
TRBJ2-7,TRBV4-3,CASSQDGRGYEQYF
TRBJ1-5,TRBV30,CAWSASKVGQPQHF
TRBJ2-3,TRBV30,CAWSVDSAQPTDTQYF
TRBJ2-7,TRBV9,CASSAGTSGRVDEQYF
TRBJ1-1,TRBV11-2,CASRGIQGPATEAFF
TRBJ1-1,TRBV27,CASSSQNRGLVNTEAFF
TRBJ2-1,TRBV27,CASSSQLAGGPGEQFF
TRBJ1-2,TRBV30,CAWSHGGTDYGYTF
TRBJ1-5,TRBV9,CASSVQGAVGQPQHF
TRBJ2-1,TRBV18,CASSPPGLVYEQFF
TRBJ2-3,TRBV5-1,CASNPGTSTDTQYF
TRBJ1-1,TRBV5-1,CASSLRGPRTGNTEAFF
TRBJ2-2,TRBV2,CASSFAGATGELFF
TRBJ2-3,TRBV7-9,CASSLVGADTQYF
TRBJ2-3,TRBV29-1,CSAGTSGSTDTQYF
TRBJ1-2,TRBV28,CASSLTGDNYGYTF
TRBJ2-3,TRBV5-1,CASSLSGLAGMDTQYF
TRBJ2-3,TRBV14,CASSQDYGTVGTDTQYF
TRBJ1-2,TRBV6-5,CASSYSRGRSGYTF
TRBJ1-2,TRBV28,CASSMTVYGYTF
TRBJ2-1,TRBV7-3,CASSHLRGASGYNEQFF